This T cell receptor (beta chain) is from a study of OX40 agonist ivuxolimab in advanced cancers. The table came from immunoSEQ multiplex PCR; TCRdb's copy has only in-frame clones and leaves some out. The sample contains around 94,000 clones, approximately 90% of which appear only once. This clonotype was sampled from an adult with an advanced solid tumor such as melanoma, head and neck, liver or kidney cancer. Sequencing was performed on CD4+ or CD8+ T cells sorted from blood, taken in a trial of the OX40 agonist ivuxolimab.

The CDR3: CASSLRGSGSRNEQFF. In DNA form, the CDR3 reads TGTGCCAGCAGCTTACGGGGGTCCGGGTCCCGCAATGAGCAGTTCTTC. This chain joins TRBV11-2 and TRBJ2-1; possibly TRBD2 for D (6 bases). Trimming removed 2 bases from V and 6 bases from J, with 17 bases in between. CDR3 length: 16 amino acids. CDR1 and CDR2 from the germline V gene are SGHAT and FQNNGV.